This is a list of T cell receptor beta chains from one sample in a study of cytomegalovirus exposure and HLA in healthy donors. Using immunoSEQ multiplex PCR, the repertoire was profiled, and TCRdb retains in-frame clones only, with some absent. The data contain some 77,000 clones, over 70% of them singletons. Input material: PBMCs. These receptor sequences come from a woman in her forties in good health and CMV-seronegative. CDR3s include the opening cysteine and the closing phenylalanine or tryptophan. The D gene is left open where the match is weak. Size tells how often a clone was seen (once, few, many) or the class of an expanded clone, and some rows leave it out.

cdr3_length	j_call	d_call	clone_size	v_call	cdr3_aa	cdr3_nt
15	TRBJ2-7	TRBD2	once	TRBV7-8	CASSRIAGVGYEQYF	TGTGCCAGCAGCCGAATTGCGGGAGTAGGCTACGAGCAGTACTTC
18	TRBJ1-1	TRBD1	NA	TRBV11-2	CASSLEPLSGTANTEAFF	TGTGCCAGCAGCTTAGAGCCTCTTTCCGGGACAGCCAACACTGAAGCTTTCTTT
12	TRBJ2-3	NA	NA	TRBV5-1	CASSTGTDTQYF	TGCGCCAGTAGCACAGGCACAGATACGCAGTATTTT
15	TRBJ2-5	TRBD2	once	TRBV7-3	CASSPLASGVETQYF	TGTGCCAGCAGCCCTCTCGCTAGCGGGGTCGAGACCCAGTACTTC
14	TRBJ2-2	NA	NA	TRBV7-3	CASSQTHNTGELFF	TGTGCCAGCAGCCAAACCCACAATACCGGGGAGCTGTTTTTT
13	TRBJ2-1	TRBD2	NA	TRBV28	CASSSTSGRTQFF	TGTGCCAGCAGTTCGACTAGCGGGAGGACGCAGTTCTTC
11	TRBJ1-4	NA	NA	TRBV6-6	CASNNQGKLFF	TGTGCCAGCAACAACCAGGGGAAACTGTTTTTT
10	TRBJ1-1	NA	few	TRBV20-1	CSARSGLAFF	TGCAGTGCTAGGTCGGGACTAGCTTTCTTT
11	TRBJ2-1	NA	NA	TRBV12-5	CASGYNNEQFF	TGTGCTAGTGGTTATAACAATGAGCAGTTCTTC
16	TRBJ1-1	NA	NA	TRBV7-9	CASSLGAWERNTEAFF	TGTGCCAGCAGCTTGGGGGCATGGGAAAGGAACACTGAAGCTTTCTTT
15	TRBJ1-6	TRBD1	few	TRBV2	CASSPTGTVNSPLHF	TGTGCCAGCAGTCCCACCGGGACAGTAAATTCACCCCTCCACTTT
12	TRBJ1-5	NA	once	TRBV11-3	CASSPQNQPQHF	TGTGCCAGCAGCCCCCAGAATCAGCCCCAGCATTTT
16	TRBJ2-3	NA	NA	TRBV9	CASSATGRWSGDTQYF	TGTGCCAGCAGCGCGACAGGTCGGTGGTCTGGAGATACGCAGTATTTT
12	TRBJ2-5	NA	NA	TRBV11-2	CASSLVSETQYF	TGTGCCAGCAGCTTAGTGTCGGAGACCCAGTACTTC
15	TRBJ2-1	TRBD2	NA	TRBV10-3	CAISPDLGPSGIQFF	TGTGCCATCAGCCCGGACTTAGGGCCTAGCGGGATTCAGTTCTTC
14	TRBJ2-1	NA	NA	TRBV11-2	CASSLDNRRNEQFF	TGTGCCAGCAGCTTAGATAATCGCCGGAATGAGCAGTTCTTC
15	TRBJ2-6	NA	NA	TRBV11-2	CASRPTFSGANVLTF	TGTGCCAGCAGGCCTACTTTCTCTGGGGCCAACGTCCTGACTTTC
17	TRBJ2-4	TRBD2	NA	TRBV5-4	CASSSLSGGAVENIQYF	TGTGCCAGCAGCTCGCTTAGCGGGGGGGCTGTGGAAAACATTCAGTACTTC
14	TRBJ2-3	NA	NA	TRBV25-1	CASSESGVTDTQYF	TGTGCCAGCAGTGAATCGGGGGTCACAGATACGCAGTATTTT
17	TRBJ1-2	NA	NA	TRBV11-2	CASSLDLVAAFNYGYTF	TGTGCCAGCAGCTTAGATCTAGTAGCAGCTTTCAATTATGGCTACACCTTC
12	TRBJ2-7	NA	NA	TRBV5-5	CASSLGGFEQYF	TGTGCCAGCAGCTTAGGAGGGTTCGAGCAGTACTTC
14	TRBJ2-7	TRBD2	NA	TRBV6-1	CASNLSGSRDEQYF	TGTGCCAGCAACCTCAGCGGGAGCCGCGACGAGCAGTACTTC
14	TRBJ1-1	TRBD1	NA	TRBV7-3	CASSYQGADTEAFF	TGTGCCAGCAGCTATCAGGGGGCGGACACTGAAGCTTTCTTT
16	TRBJ2-1	NA	NA	TRBV7-8	CASSRIQGGTHNEQFF	TGTGCCAGCAGCCGCATTCAGGGCGGCACCCACAATGAGCAGTTCTTC
16	TRBJ2-1	TRBD2	NA	TRBV25-1	CASSSSGGHSYNEQFF	TGTGCCAGCAGTTCCAGCGGGGGGCACTCCTACAATGAGCAGTTCTTC
11	TRBJ2-2	NA	NA	TRBV19	CATANTGELFF	TGTGCCACAGCGAACACCGGGGAGCTGTTTTTT
15	TRBJ1-4	TRBD1	NA	TRBV10-1	CASSDGGTGDEKLFF	TGCGCCAGCAGTGATGGCGGGACAGGGGATGAAAAACTGTTTTTT
14	TRBJ2-5	NA	NA	TRBV7-7	CASSSGQSLETQYF	TGTGCCAGCAGCTCCGGACAGAGCCTAGAGACCCAGTACTTC
18	TRBJ1-5	NA	NA	TRBV14	CASSQVIRGQRGNQPQHF	TGTGCCAGCAGCCAAGTTATAAGAGGCCAACGGGGTAATCAGCCCCAGCATTTT
15	TRBJ2-3	TRBD1	few	TRBV4-1	CASSQRQGSTDTQYF	TGCGCCAGCAGCCAAAGACAGGGAAGCACAGATACGCAGTATTTT
14	TRBJ2-7	TRBD1	NA	TRBV6-1	CASKGQASSYEQYF	TGTGCCAGCAAGGGACAGGCGAGCTCCTACGAGCAGTACTTC
14	TRBJ2-7	TRBD1	NA	TRBV5-1	CASRGTGGNYEQYF	TGCGCCAGCAGGGGGACAGGGGGGAACTACGAGCAGTACTTC
13	TRBJ1-1	NA	NA	TRBV6-1	CASSGVEYTEAFF	TGTGCCAGCAGTGGGGTGGAGTACACTGAAGCTTTCTTT
15	TRBJ2-7	TRBD2	NA	TRBV7-3	CASSLGAGGSYEQYF	TGTGCCAGCAGCTTAGGGGCGGGAGGGTCCTACGAGCAGTACTTC
17	TRBJ2-7	NA	NA	TRBV19	CASSKRGADRSSYEQYF	TGTGCCAGTAGCAAACGAGGGGCGGACAGAAGCTCCTACGAGCAGTACTTC
16	TRBJ1-4	TRBD1	NA	TRBV5-5	CASSLIGTGEAEKLFF	TGTGCCAGCAGCTTGATCGGGACAGGGGAGGCGGAAAAACTGTTTTTT
17	TRBJ2-2	TRBD2	NA	TRBV11-2	CASSLDHTSGGHGELFF	TGTGCCAGCAGCTTAGATCACACTAGCGGGGGACACGGGGAGCTGTTTTTT
15	TRBJ2-1	NA	few	TRBV5-4	CASSLERISYNEQFF	TGTGCCAGCAGCTTGGAGCGGATCAGTTACAATGAGCAGTTCTTC
20	TRBJ1-3	NA	NA	TRBV7-8	CASSSFGSGEWRASGNTIYF	TGTGCCAGCAGTTCTTTCGGGTCAGGAGAGTGGAGGGCATCCGGAAACACCATATATTTT
14	TRBJ2-7	TRBD1	once	TRBV6-1	CASSSRTGFGEQYF	TGTGCCAGCAGTTCCCGGACAGGTTTCGGGGAGCAGTACTTC
15	TRBJ1-1	TRBD1	NA	TRBV7-8	CASRPPGQGNTEAFF	TGTGCCAGCAGACCACCGGGACAGGGGAACACTGAAGCTTTCTTT
15	TRBJ2-5	TRBD2	once	TRBV5-1	CASSLSGGTQETQYF	TGCGCCAGCAGCTTATCGGGGGGGACACAAGAGACCCAGTACTTC
13	TRBJ2-7	NA	few	TRBV6-5	CASSYSISYEQYF	TGTGCCAGCAGTTACTCGATCTCTTACGAGCAGTACTTC
10	TRBJ1-2	NA	NA	TRBV11-2	CATERVGYTF	TGTGCCACCGAGCGTGTAGGCTACACCTTC
14	TRBJ2-7	TRBD2	NA	TRBV2	CASSVVAGDYEQYF	TGTGCCAGCAGTGTGGTAGCGGGGGACTACGAGCAGTACTTC
18	TRBJ1-1	TRBD1	NA	TRBV25-1	CASSDWAGDGQGTTEAFF	TGTGCCAGCAGTGATTGGGCGGGGGACGGACAGGGAACCACTGAAGCTTTCTTT
16	TRBJ2-5	TRBD2	once	TRBV10-3	CAISDLGLAEQETQYF	TGTGCCATCAGTGACCTCGGACTAGCGGAACAAGAGACCCAGTACTTC
14	TRBJ1-4	TRBD1	NA	TRBV7-8	CASSATGGSEKLFF	TGTGCCAGCAGCGCGACAGGGGGAAGTGAAAAACTGTTTTTT
14	TRBJ2-1	NA	NA	TRBV9	CASSVGPSRDEQFF	TGTGCCAGCAGCGTAGGGCCTAGCCGGGATGAGCAGTTCTTC
15	TRBJ2-2	NA	NA	TRBV10-3	CAISVRGRDTGELFF	TGTGCCATCAGTGTCCGGGGTCGGGACACCGGGGAGCTGTTTTTT
13	TRBJ1-6	NA	NA	TRBV30	CAWSDSPRSPLHF	TGTGCCTGGAGTGATTCTCCTCGTTCACCCCTCCACTTT
14	TRBJ1-2	NA	few	TRBV4-1	CASSQDRRASGYTF	TGCGCCAGCAGCCAAGATCGCAGGGCATCTGGCTACACCTTC
16	TRBJ2-2	TRBD2	NA	TRBV4-1	CASSPGGRGNTGELFF	TGCGCCAGCAGCCCCGGCGGGAGAGGTAATACCGGGGAGCTGTTTTTT
16	TRBJ2-1	TRBD2	NA	TRBV19	CASSIASSGSYNEQFF	TGTGCCAGTAGTATCGCTTCTAGCGGGAGTTACAATGAGCAGTTCTTC
14	TRBJ1-3	NA	NA	TRBV14	CASRPTGSGNTIYF	TGTGCCAGCAGGCCAACAGGCTCTGGAAACACCATATATTTT
13	TRBJ2-5	NA	NA	TRBV27	CASSFFGQETQYF	TGTGCCAGCAGTTTTTTCGGTCAAGAGACCCAGTACTTC
17	TRBJ1-1	NA	NA	TRBV18	CASSPMTKQGPFLKAFF	TGTGCCAGCTCCCCGATGACCAAACAGGGACCTTTCCTAAAAGCTTTCTTT
16	TRBJ2-7	TRBD1	NA	TRBV5-6	CASSLPGQGGTYEQYF	TGTGCCAGCAGCTTGCCCGGACAGGGGGGAACCTACGAGCAGTACTTC
16	TRBJ1-1	TRBD1	NA	TRBV18	CASSLIRDRVDTEAFF	TGTGCCAGCTCACTCATCCGAGACAGGGTGGACACTGAAGCTTTCTTT
15	TRBJ1-1	TRBD1	NA	TRBV2	CASRTRTQGTGEAFF	TGTGCCAGCAGGACTCGAACACAGGGGACTGGTGAAGCTTTCTTT